This entry lists 14 T cell receptor beta chains sequenced from one sample in a study of shared clonotypes between healthy human individuals. Measured with immunoSEQ multiplex PCR; TCRdb has only the in-frame clones, and not every one. This table holds 2 million to 2.5 million clones, approximately 94% found once. Material: naive CD4+ T cells sorted from blood. Stated subset: CD45RA+ positively selected. Receptors originate from a man in his late teens or twenties in good health.

Of note for this clone: In the same sample, other DNA sequences code for this CDR3. The rearrangement uses TRBV6-5 and TRBJ2-7; D is perhaps TRBD1 (6 bases). Germline V gene data show CDR1 as MNHEY and CDR2 as SVGAGI. The CDR3 is made up of 11 amino acids. Trimming stripped 6 bases from V and 4 bases from J, with 7 bases between. CDR3 loop: CASRQGYEQYF. The CDR3 DNA follows: TGTGCCAGCAGACAGGGTTACGAGCAGTACTTC.

The chain uses TRBV5-4 and TRBJ2-3; D is unclear. Germline CDR1 and CDR2: SGHNT and YYREEE (reference sequence). The CDR3 is made up of 13 amino acids. With 5 bases removed from V and 0 bases from J, the gap between germline ends came to 7 bases. The CDR3 bases are TGTGCCAGCAGACAAACTAGCACAGATACGCAGTATTTT. It codes for CASRQTSTDTQYF.

The chain combines TRBV15 with TRBJ2-3; D gene uncertain. V was cut by 3 bases and J by 2 bases, with 12 bases left in between. Per the germline V gene, CDR1 is LNHNV and CDR2 is YYDKDF (reference sequence). CDR3 length equals 15 residues. In DNA form, the CDR3 reads TGTGCCACCAGCAGGGGTACTCAATACACAGATACGCAGTATTTT. It codes for CATSRGTQYTDTQYF.

This chain connects TRBV9 to TRBJ1-1; 8 bases map to TRBD1. Germline trimming cut 4 bases from V and 4 bases from J; bases unmatched to any gene: 12. Germline assignment: CDR1 SGDLS and CDR2 YYNGEE. This CDR3 has 16 residues. The CDR3 spells CASSQGGTGGITEAFF. In DNA, the CDR3 is TGTGCCAGCAGCCAGGGGGGCACAGGGGGGATCACTGAAGCTTTCTTT.

In the case of this clone: The sample contains more than one DNA sequence encoding this CDR3. V usage is TRBV5-1 and J usage is TRBJ1-2; possibly TRBD1 for D (5 bases). Looked up from germline, CDR1 is SGHRS and CDR2 is YFSETQ. The CDR3 is made up of 13 amino acids. Trimming shortened V by 3 bases and J by 6 bases, and 12 bases separated the two germline ends. The CDR3 coding sequence is TGCGCCAGCAGCTCGCCCGGGACGGATGGCTACACCTTC. Translated: CASSSPGTDGYTF.

The V gene is TRBV7-2, the J gene TRBJ1-1, with D unclear. Between the trimmed V and J ends, which lost 3 bases and 5 bases, there was a span of 13 bases. The CDR3 loop spans 14 amino acids. Looked up from germline, CDR1 is SGHTA and CDR2 is FQGNSA. CDR3 in DNA: TGTGCCAGCAGCTTCGGTGTGGCGAAAACTGAAGCTTTCTTT. Amino acid sequence: CASSFGVAKTEAFF. Using reference TRBV7-2 and TRBJ1-1 for the parts outside the CDR3, the full variable domain is GAGVSQSPSNKVTEKGKDVELRCDPISGHTALYWYRQSLGQGLEFLIYFQGNSAPDKSGLPSDRFSAERTGGSVSTLTIQRTQQEDSAVYLCASSFGVAKTEAFFGQGTRLTVV.

The V and J genes are TRBV30 and TRBJ2-5; the match to TRBD2 covers 11 bases. V was pared by 5 bases and J by 0 bases, with 2 bases of the junction left unmatched. The CDR3 runs 14 residues. Germline V CDR1 and CDR2: GTSNPN, SVGIG (reference sequence). The CDR3 is CAWGGLADQETQYF. For the CDR3, the DNA is TGTGCCTGGGGGGGACTAGCGGACCAAGAGACCCAGTACTTC. Looking up the rest from reference TRBV30 and TRBJ2-5 gives the full variable domain: SQTIHQWPATLVQPVGSPLSLECTVEGTSNPNLYWYRQAAGRGLQLLFYSVGIGQISSEVPQNLSASRPQDRQFILSSKKLLLSDSGFYLCAWGGLADQETQYFGPGTRLLVL.

The gene calls are TRBV7-2 and TRBJ2-3; D gene unclear. CDR1 is SGHTA, CDR2 FQGNSA, per germline. V shed 1 base and J shed 5 bases, with 16 bases lying between them. The CDR3 sequence is 16 residues long. CDR3 nucleotide sequence: TGTGCCAGCAGCTTAGTAGGGCAGAGAGCGCAAGATACGCAGTATTTT. Protein: CASSLVGQRAQDTQYF.

This clone was recorded a few times. Its ends do not fully match the called genes, so a read error is possible. The chain joins TRBV7-7 to TRBJ1-6, with D tentatively TRBD1 (5 bases). Per germline, CDR1 SSHAT and CDR2 FNYEAQ (reference sequence). The length of the CDR3 is 13 residues. In nucleotides, the CDR3 is TGTGCTAGCAGCCCGGGGGAGAATTCACCCCTCCACTTT. Translating gives CASSPGENSPLHF.

This clone has only one observation. V usage is TRBV25-1 and J usage is TRBJ1-1; D unclear. CDR3 length: 15 amino acids. Between the trimmed V and J ends, which lost 8 bases and 1 base, there was a span of 17 bases. Per germline, CDR1 MGHDK and CDR2 SYGVNS. Here the CDR3 reads CASGPPGPANTEAFF. The DNA for the CDR3 is TGTGCCAGCGGCCCCCCCGGACCGGCGAACACTGAAGCTTTCTTT.

In regard to this clone: Other DNA sequences in this specimen translate into the identical CDR3. The rearrangement uses TRBV10-3 and TRBJ1-1; no clear D gene. In germline, CDR1 is ENHRY, CDR2 SYGVKD. V shed 8 bases and J shed 2 bases, with 9 bases lying between them. The CDR3 has 12 amino acids. This CDR3 reads CAISGLNTEAFF. The CDR3 coding sequence is TGTGCCATCTCCGGGCTCAACACTGAAGCTTTCTTT.

J is TRBJ2-7 and V is TRBV14; no firm D call. Germline CDR1 and CDR2: SGHDN and FVKESK. The CDR3 runs to 13 residues. V was pared by 2 bases and J by 1 base, with 6 bases between. The CDR3 region has the DNA TGTGCCAGCAGCCAATGGCAATCCTACGAGCAGTACTTC. This encodes CASSQWQSYEQYF.

The chain joins TRBV7-2 to TRBJ2-3; D unclear. Germline values: CDR1 SGHTA, CDR2 FQGNSA. The ends were cut back, 3 bases at V and 1 base at J, with 11 bases in the middle. This CDR3 region has 15 residues. The CDR3 sequence is CASSFKGGRTDTQYF. The CDR3 DNA is TGTGCCAGCAGCTTTAAGGGCGGCCGCACAGATACGCAGTATTTT.

V usage is TRBV30 and J usage is TRBJ2-7; a possible D gene is TRBD2 (6 bases). The CDR3 sequence is 16 residues long. Germline CDR1 reads GTSNPN; CDR2 reads SVGIG (reference sequence). V was shortened by 5 bases and J by 0 bases, with 20 bases between the two germline ends. CDR3 sequence reads: CAWGFRGSRSSYEQYF. The CDR3 DNA reads TGTGCCTGGGGGTTTCGGGGGAGTCGGAGCTCCTACGAGCAGTACTTC.